The source of this T cell receptor (beta chain) is a study of T cell responses to AZD1222 COVID-19 vaccine. For the study at large: Whether given at about 4 or about 12 weeks, second doses were pooled.

Details on this clone: The antigen remains undetermined.

Overall study results and limits: The donor group comprised mostly white British people and more females; the analysis possibly underestimated clonal diversity.

Repertoires were generated with immunoSEQ multiplex PCR, while TCRdb's copy carries only in-frame clones and drops some. The repertoire consists of approximately 85,000 clones, with 70% to 90% occurring once and the leading ten covering approximately 7%. Sequencing used peripheral blood, obtained on day 0 of AZD1222 vaccination. The TCR sequence derives from an adult in good health.

CDR3 DNA: TGTGCCAGCAGCGGTACAGTCTATGGCTACACCTTC. As protein: CASSGTVYGYTF. J is TRBJ1-2 and V is TRBV6-2 or TRBV6-3; D gene uncertain. This CDR3 region has 12 residues. Trimming pared 6 bases from V and 4 bases from J, leaving 9 bases between. CDR1 is MNHEY, CDR2 SVGEGT, per germline.